The rows below give T cell receptor beta chains drawn from one sample of a study of T cell repertoires in cytomegalovirus infection. TCRdb re-analysed the reads in MiXCR, keeping a single row per CDR3 protein. The sample gives tens of thousands of distinct CDR3 sequences, approximately 3.7% of which show up once; around 4.9% is in the top ten. Sequenced: PBMCs. The receptors originated from a human donor in good health (CMV status not recorded). Some clones in this sample may be carry-over from other donors' samples. CDR3s leave out the opening cysteine and the closing phenylalanine or tryptophan. Fields, in order: D gene, J gene, V gene, CDR3 protein. A D gene is named only where the DNA matches it firmly.

NA TRBJ1-1 TRBV6-6 ASSRGTRQNTEAF
TRBD1 TRBJ1-2 TRBV12-3/TRBV12-4 ASRHGTAITRGYT
NA TRBJ2-7 TRBV11-2 ASSLSPLGPEQY
NA TRBJ2-5 TRBV27 ASGPPEGRETQY
NA TRBJ1-2 TRBV19 ASSIDGEFNYGYT
NA TRBJ1-1 TRBV5-4 ASSPDPKVTEAF
TRBD1 TRBJ1-4 TRBV6-2/TRBV6-3 ASSTGQGAPEKLF
NA TRBJ1-3 TRBV7-9 ASSGYTTGNSGNTIY
NA TRBJ1-2 TRBV12-3/TRBV12-4 ASSLNKNYGYT
NA TRBJ1-1 TRBV19 ASSRTGTQAF
NA TRBJ1-5 TRBV15 ATNPWGEDNQPQH
NA TRBJ2-5 TRBV20-1 SASGQINQETQY
NA TRBJ2-1 TRBV20-1 SARDGGEMNNEQF
NA TRBJ2-6 TRBV28 ASSLTTGLGANVLT
NA TRBJ2-1 TRBV7-9 ASSWTASPSEQF
NA TRBJ1-2 TRBV12-3/TRBV12-4 ASSNYMGGYT
NA TRBJ2-7 TRBV5-1 ASSLELSYEQY